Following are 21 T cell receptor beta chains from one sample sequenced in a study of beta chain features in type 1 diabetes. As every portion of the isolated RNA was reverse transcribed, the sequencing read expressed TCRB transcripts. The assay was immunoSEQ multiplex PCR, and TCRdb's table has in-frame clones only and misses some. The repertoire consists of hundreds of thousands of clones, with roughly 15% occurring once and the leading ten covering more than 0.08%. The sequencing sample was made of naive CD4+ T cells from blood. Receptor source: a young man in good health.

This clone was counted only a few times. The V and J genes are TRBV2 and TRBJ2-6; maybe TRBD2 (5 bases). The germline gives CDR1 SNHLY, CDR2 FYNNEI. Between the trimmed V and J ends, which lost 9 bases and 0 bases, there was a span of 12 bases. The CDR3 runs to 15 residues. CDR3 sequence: CARTRVLSGANVLTF. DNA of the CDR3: TGTGCCAGGACGCGGGTTCTCTCTGGGGCCAACGTCCTGACTTTC.

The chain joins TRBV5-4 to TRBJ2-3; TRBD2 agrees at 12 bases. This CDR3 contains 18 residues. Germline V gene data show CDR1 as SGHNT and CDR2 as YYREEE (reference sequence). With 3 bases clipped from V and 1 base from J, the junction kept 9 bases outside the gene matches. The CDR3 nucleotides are TGTGCCAGCAGCTGGGGGACTAGCGGGCGTCCCCGCACAGATACGCAGTATTTT. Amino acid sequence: CASSWGTSGRPRTDTQYF.

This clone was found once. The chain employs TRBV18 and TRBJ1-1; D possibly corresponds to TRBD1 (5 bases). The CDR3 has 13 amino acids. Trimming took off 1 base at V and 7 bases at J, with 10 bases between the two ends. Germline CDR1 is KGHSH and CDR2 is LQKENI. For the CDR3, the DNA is TGTGCCAGCTCACCACGGGCCCAGGGTGAAGCTTTCTTT. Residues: CASSPRAQGEAFF.

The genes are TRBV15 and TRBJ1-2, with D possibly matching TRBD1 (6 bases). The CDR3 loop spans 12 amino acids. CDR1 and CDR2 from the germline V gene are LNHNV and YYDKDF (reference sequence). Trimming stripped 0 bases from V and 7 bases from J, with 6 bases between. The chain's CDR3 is CATSRDRGGYTF. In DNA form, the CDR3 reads TGTGCCACCAGCAGAGACAGGGGTGGCTACACCTTC.

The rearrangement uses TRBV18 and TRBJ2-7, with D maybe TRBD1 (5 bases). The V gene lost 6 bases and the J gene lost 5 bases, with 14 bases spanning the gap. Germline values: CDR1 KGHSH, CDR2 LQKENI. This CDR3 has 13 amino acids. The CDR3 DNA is TGTGCCAGCTCCCCGTCAGGGTTGGACGAGCAGTACTTC. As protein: CASSPSGLDEQYF. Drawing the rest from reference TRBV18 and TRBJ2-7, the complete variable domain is NAGVMQNPRHLVRRRGQEARLRCSPMKGHSHVYWYRQLPEEGLKFMVYLQKENIIDESGMPKERFSAEFPKEGPSILRIQQVVRGDSAAYFCASSPSGLDEQYFGPGTRLTVT.

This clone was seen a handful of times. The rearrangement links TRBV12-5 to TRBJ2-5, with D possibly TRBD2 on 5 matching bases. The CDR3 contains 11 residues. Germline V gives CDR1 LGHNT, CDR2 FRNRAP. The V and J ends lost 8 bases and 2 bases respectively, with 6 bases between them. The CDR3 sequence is CASRDQETQYF. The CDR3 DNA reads TGTGCTAGTCGGGATCAAGAGACCCAGTACTTC.

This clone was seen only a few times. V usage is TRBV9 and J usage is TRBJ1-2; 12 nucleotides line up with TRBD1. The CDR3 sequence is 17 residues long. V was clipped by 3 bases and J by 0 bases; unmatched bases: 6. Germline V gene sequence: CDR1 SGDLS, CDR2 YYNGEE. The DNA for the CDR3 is TGTGCCAGCAGCGACCGGGACAGGGGGCCCGCTAACTATGGCTACACCTTC. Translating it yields CASSDRDRGPANYGYTF.

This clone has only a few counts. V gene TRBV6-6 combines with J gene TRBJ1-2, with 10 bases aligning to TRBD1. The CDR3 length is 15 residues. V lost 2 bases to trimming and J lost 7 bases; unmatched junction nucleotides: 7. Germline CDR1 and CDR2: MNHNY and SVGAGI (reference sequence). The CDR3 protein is CASSYPDRGRGGYTF. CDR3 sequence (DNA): TGTGCCAGCAGTTACCCGGACAGGGGGAGGGGTGGCTACACCTTC.

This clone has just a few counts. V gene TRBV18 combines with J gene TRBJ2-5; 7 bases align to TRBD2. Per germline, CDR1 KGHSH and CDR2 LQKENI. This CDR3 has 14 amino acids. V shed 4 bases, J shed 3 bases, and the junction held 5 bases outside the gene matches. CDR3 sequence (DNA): TGTGCCAGCTCACAGCGGGGACGGGAAGAGACCCAGTACTTC. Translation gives CASSQRGREETQYF.

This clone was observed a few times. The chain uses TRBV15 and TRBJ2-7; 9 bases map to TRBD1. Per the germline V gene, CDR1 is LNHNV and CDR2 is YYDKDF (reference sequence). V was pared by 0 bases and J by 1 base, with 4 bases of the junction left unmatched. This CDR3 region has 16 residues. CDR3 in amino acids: CATSRDGDRASYEQYF. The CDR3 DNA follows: TGTGCCACCAGCAGAGATGGGGACAGGGCGTCCTACGAGCAGTACTTC.

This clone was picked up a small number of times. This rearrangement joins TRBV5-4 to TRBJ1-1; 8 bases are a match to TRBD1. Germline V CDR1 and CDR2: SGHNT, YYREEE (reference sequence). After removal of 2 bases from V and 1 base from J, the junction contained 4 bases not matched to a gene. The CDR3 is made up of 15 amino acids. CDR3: CASSLLTGANTEAFF. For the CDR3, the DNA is TGTGCCAGCAGCTTACTGACAGGGGCGAACACTGAAGCTTTCTTT.

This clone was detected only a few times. CDR3 DNA sequence: TGTGCCAGCTCCGGGACGGCGTCCTACAATGAGCAGTTCTTC. Translated, it gives CASSGTASYNEQFF. The chain uses TRBV7-9 and TRBJ2-1; D possibly uses TRBD1 or TRBD2 (5 bases each). Deletions cut 8 bases from V and 1 base from J, with 12 bases between. This CDR3 contains 14 residues. Germline CDR1 SEHNR, CDR2 FQNEAQ (reference sequence).

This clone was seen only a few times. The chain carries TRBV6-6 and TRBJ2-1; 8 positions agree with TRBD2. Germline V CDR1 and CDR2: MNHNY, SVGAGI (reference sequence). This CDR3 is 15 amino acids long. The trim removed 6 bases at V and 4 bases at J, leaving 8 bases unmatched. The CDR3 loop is CASSPPGGPYNEQFF. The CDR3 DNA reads TGTGCCAGCAGCCCTCCGGGGGGGCCTTACAATGAGCAGTTCTTC.

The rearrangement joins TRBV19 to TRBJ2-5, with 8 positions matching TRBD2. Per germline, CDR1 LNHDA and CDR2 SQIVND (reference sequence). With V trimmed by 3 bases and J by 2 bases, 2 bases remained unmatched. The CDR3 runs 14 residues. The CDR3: CASSITGGQETQYF. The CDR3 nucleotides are TGTGCCAGTAGTATTACGGGAGGGCAAGAGACCCAGTACTTC. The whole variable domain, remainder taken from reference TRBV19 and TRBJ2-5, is DGGITQSPKYLFRKEGQNVTLSCEQNLNHDAMYWYRQDPGQGLRLIYYSQIVNDFQKGDIAEGYSVSREKKESFPLTVTSAQKNPTAFYLCASSITGGQETQYFGPGTRLLVL.

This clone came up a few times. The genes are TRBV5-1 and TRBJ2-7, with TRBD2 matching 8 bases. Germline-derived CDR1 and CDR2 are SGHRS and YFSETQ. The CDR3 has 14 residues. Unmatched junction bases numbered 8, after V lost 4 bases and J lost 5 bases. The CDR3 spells CASSPPGLVDEQYF. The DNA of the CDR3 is TGCGCCAGCAGCCCACCGGGACTAGTTGACGAGCAGTACTTC.

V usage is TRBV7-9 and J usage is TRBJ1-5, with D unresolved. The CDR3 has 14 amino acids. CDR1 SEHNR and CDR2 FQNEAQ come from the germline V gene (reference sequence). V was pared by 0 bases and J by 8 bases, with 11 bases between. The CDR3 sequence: CASSLAGSGKPQHF. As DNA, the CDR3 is TGTGCCAGCAGCTTAGCGGGTTCGGGGAAGCCCCAGCATTTT.

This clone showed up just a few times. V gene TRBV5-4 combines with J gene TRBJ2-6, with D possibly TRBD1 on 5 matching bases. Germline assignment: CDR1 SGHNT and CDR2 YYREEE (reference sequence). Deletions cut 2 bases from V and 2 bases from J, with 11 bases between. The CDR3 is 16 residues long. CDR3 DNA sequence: TGTGCCAGCAGCTTATTTACCAGGGCTGGGGCCAACGTCCTGACTTTC. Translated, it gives CASSLFTRAGANVLTF.

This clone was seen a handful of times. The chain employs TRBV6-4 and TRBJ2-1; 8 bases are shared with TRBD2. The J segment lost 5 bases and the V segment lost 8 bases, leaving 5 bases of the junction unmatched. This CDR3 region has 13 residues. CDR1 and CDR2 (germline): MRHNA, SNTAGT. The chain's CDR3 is CASSLRGDNEQFF. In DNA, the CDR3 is TGTGCCAGCTCCTTGCGGGGGGACAATGAGCAGTTCTTC.

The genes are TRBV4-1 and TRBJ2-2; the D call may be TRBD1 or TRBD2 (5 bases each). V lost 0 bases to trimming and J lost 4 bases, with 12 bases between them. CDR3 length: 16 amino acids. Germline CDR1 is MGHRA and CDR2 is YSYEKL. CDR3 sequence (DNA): TGCGCCAGCAGCCAAGATTGGGGGAGTCGCACCGGGGAGCTGTTTTTT. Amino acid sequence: CASSQDWGSRTGELFF.

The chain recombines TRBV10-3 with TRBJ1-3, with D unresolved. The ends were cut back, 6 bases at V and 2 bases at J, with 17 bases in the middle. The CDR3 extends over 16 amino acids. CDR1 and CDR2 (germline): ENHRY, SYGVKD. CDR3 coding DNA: TGTGCCATCAGGAAACGGATTGGGTCCGCTGGAAACACCATATATTTT. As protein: CAIRKRIGSAGNTIYF.

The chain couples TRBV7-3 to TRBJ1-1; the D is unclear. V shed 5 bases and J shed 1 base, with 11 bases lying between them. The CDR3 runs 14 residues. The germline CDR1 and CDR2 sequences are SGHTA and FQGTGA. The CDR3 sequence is CASSPSRENTEAFF. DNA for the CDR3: TGTGCCAGCAGCCCTAGCAGAGAGAACACTGAAGCTTTCTTT.